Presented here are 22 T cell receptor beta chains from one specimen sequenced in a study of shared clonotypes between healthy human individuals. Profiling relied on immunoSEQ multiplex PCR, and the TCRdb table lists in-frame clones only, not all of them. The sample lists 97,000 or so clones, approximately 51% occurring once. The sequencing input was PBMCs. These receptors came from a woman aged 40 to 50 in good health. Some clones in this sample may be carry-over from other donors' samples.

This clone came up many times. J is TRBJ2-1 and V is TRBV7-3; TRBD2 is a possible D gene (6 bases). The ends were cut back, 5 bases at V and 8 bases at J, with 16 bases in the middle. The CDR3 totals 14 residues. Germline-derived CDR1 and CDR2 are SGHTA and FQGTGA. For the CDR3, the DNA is TGTGCCAGCAGCCCGACGCTAGCGTTTGATGAGCAGTTCTTC. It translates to CASSPTLAFDEQFF.

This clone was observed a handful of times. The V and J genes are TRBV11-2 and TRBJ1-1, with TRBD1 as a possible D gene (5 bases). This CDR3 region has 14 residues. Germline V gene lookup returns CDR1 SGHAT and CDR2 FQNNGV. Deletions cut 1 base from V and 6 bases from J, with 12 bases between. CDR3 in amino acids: CASSLGGIESEAFF. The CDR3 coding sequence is TGTGCCAGCAGCTTAGGGGGGATCGAGTCTGAAGCTTTCTTT.

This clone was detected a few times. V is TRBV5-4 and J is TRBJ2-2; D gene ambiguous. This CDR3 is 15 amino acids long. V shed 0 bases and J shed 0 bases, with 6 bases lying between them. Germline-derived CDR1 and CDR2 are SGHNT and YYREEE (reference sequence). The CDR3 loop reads CASSLGQPNTGELFF. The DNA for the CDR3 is TGTGCCAGCAGCTTGGGGCAGCCGAACACCGGGGAGCTGTTTTTT. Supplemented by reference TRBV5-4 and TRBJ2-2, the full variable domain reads ETGVTQSPTHLIKTRGQQVTLRCSSQSGHNTVSWYQQALGQGPQFIFQYYREEENGRGNFPPRFSGLQFPNYSSELNVNALELDDSALYLCASSLGQPNTGELFFGEGSRLTVL.

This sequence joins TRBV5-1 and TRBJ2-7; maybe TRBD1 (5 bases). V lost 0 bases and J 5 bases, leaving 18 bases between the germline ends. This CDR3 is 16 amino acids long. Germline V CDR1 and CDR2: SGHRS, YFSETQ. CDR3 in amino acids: CASSLGTRQGQNEQYF. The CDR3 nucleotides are TGCGCCAGCAGCTTGGGGACGCGGCAGGGTCAAAACGAGCAGTACTTC. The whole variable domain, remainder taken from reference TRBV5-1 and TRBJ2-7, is KAGVTQTPRYLIKTRGQQVTLSCSPISGHRSVSWYQQTPGQGLQFLFEYFSETQRNKGNFPGRFSGRQFSNSRSEMNVSTLELGDSALYLCASSLGTRQGQNEQYFGPGTRLTVT.

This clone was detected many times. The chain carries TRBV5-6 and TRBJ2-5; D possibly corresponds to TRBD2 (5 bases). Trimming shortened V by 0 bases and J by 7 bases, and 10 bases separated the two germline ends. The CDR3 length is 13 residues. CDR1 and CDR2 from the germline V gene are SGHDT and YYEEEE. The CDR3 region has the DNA TGTGCCAGCAGCTTGGTTAGTGAGGGGACCCAGTACTTC. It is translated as CASSLVSEGTQYF.

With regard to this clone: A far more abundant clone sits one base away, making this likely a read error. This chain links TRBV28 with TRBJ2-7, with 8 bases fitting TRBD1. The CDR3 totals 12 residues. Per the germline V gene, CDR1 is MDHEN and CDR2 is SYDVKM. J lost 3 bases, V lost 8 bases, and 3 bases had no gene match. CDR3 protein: CASGGQGYEQYF. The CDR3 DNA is TGTGCCAGCGGTGGACAGGGCTACGAGCAGTACTTC.

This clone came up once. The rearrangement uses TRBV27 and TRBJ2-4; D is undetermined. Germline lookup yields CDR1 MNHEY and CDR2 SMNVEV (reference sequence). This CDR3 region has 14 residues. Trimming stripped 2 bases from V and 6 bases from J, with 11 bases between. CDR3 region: CASSLGLQVNIQYF. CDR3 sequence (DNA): TGTGCCAGCAGTTTAGGGCTTCAGGTAAACATTCAGTACTTC.

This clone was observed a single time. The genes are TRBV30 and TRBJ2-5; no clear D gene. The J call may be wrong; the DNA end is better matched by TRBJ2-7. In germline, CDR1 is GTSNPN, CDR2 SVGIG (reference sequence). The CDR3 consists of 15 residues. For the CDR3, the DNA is TGTGCCTGGAGTGTGCCGAACACCCTCTCCTACGAGCAGTACTTC. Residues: CAWSVPNTLSYEQYF.

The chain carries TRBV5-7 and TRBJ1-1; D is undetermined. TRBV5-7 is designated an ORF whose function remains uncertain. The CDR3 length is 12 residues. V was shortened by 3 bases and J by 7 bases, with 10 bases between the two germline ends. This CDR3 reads CASSSTGGEAFF. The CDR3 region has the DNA TGTGCCAGCAGCTCGACTGGCGGTGAAGCTTTCTTT.

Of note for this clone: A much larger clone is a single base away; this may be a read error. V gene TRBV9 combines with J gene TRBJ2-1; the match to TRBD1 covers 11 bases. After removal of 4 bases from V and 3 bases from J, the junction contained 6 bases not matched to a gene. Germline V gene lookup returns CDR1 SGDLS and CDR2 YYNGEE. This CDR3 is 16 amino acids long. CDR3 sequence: CASSSVGTGGYNEQFF. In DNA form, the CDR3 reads TGTGCCAGCAGCTCAGTCGGGACAGGGGGCTACAATGAGCAGTTCTTC.

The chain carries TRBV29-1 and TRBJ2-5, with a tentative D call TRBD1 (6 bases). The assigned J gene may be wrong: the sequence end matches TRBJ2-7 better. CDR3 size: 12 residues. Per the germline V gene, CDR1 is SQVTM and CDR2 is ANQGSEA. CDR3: CSAGTRAYEQYF. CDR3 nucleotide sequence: TGCAGCGCTGGGACAAGGGCCTACGAGCAGTACTTC.

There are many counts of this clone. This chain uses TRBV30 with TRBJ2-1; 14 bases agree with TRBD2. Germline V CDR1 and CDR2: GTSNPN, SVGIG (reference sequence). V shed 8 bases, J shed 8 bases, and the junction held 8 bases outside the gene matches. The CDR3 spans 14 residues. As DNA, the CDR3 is TGTGCCCGTACCCGACTAGCGGGAGGGGATGAGCAGTTCTTC. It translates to CARTRLAGGDEQFF.

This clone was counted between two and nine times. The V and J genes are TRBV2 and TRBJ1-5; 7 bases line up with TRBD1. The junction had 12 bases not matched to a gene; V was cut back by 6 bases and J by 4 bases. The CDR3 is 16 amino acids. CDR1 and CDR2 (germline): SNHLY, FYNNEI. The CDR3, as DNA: TGTGCCAGCAGCCTCGAGGCAGGGGGTTCAAATCAGCCCCAGCATTTT. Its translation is CASSLEAGGSNQPQHF.

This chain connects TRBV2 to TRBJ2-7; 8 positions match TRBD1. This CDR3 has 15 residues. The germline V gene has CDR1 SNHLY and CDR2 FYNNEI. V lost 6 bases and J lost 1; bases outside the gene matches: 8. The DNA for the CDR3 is TGTGCCAGCAGCGCCTCTAACAGGGGGTCCTACGAGCAGTACTTC. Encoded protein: CASSASNRGSYEQYF.

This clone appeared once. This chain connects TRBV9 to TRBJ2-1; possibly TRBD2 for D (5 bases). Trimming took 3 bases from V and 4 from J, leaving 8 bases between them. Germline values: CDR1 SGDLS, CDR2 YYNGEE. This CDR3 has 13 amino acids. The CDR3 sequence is CASSAREYNEQFF. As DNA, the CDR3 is TGTGCCAGCAGCGCCCGGGAATACAATGAGCAGTTCTTC.

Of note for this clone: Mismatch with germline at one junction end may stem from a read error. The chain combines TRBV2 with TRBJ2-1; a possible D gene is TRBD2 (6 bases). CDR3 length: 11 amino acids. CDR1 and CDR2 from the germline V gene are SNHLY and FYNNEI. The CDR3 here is CATVWRDISVF. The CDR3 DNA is TGTGCCACAGTTTGGCGGGATATTTCGGTCTTC. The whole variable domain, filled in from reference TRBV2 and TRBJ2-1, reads EPEVTQTPSHQVTQMGQEVILRCVPISNHLYFYWYRQILGQKVEFLVSFYNNEISEKSEIFDDQFSVERPDGSNFTLKIRSTKLEDSAMYFCATVWRDISVFGPGTRLTVL.

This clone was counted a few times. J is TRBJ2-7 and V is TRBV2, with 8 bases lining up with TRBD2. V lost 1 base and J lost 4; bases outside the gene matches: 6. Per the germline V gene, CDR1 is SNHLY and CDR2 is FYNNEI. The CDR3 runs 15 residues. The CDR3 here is CASSEELTSGYEQYF. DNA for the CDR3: TGTGCCAGCAGTGAAGAGTTAACTAGCGGTTACGAGCAGTACTTC.

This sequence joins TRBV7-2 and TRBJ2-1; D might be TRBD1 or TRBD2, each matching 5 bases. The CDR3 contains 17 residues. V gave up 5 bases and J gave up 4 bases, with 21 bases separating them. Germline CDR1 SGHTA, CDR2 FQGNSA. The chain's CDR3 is CASSPSPGTGGYNEQFF. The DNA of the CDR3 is TGTGCCAGCAGCCCGTCACCTGGGACCGGCGGATACAATGAGCAGTTCTTC.

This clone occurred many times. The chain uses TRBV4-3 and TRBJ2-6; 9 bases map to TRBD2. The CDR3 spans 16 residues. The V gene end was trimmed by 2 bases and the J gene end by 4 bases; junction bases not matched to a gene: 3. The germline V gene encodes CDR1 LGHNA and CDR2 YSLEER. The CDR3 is CASSQSSGTGANVLTF. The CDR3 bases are TGCGCCAGCAGCCAATCTAGCGGGACCGGGGCCAACGTCCTGACTTTC.

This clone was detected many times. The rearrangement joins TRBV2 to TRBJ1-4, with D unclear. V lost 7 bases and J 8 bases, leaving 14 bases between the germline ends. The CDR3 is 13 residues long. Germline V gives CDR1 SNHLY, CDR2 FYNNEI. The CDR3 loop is CASTGQLGEKLFF. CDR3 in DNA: TGTGCCAGCACGGGCCAGTTGGGCGAAAAACTGTTTTTT.

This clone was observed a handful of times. CDR3 residues: CATSGVRSSYNEQFF. The CDR3 DNA sequence: TGTGCCACCAGCGGGGTTAGGAGCTCCTACAATGAGCAGTTCTTC. The V call is TRBV15, the J call TRBJ2-1; the D is unclear. This CDR3 contains 15 residues. V lost 5 bases and J 0 bases, leaving 11 bases between the germline ends. CDR1 is LNHNV and CDR2 is YYDKDF in the germline V gene (reference sequence).

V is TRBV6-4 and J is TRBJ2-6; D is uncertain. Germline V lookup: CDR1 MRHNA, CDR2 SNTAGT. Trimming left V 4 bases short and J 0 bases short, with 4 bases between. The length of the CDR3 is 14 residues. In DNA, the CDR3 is TGTGCCAGCAGTGTTGACTCTGGGGCCAACGTCCTGACTTTC. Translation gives CASSVDSGANVLTF.